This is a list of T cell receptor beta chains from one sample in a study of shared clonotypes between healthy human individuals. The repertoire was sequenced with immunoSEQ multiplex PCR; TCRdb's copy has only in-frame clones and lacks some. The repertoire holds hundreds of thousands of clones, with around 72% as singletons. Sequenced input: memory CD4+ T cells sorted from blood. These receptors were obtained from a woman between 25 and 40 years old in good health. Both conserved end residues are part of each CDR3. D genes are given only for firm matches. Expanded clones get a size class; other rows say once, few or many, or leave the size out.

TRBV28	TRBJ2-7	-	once	CASRTGSIPYEQYF	TGTGCCAGCAGAACAGGTAGTATCCCCTACGAGCAGTACTTC
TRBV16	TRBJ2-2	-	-	CASSQRGSSTGELFF	TGTGCCAGCAGCCAAAGAGGGTCATCCACCGGGGAGCTGTTTTTT
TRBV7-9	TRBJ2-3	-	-	CASSLLTDTQYF	TGTGCCAGCAGCTTACTCACAGATACGCAGTATTTT
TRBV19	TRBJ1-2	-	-	CASSHDPGGGYTF	TGTGCCAGTAGCCACGACCCTGGCGGGGGCTACACCTTC
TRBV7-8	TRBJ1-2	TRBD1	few	CASSLVSGGSGYTF	TGTGCCAGCAGCTTAGTTTCAGGGGGAAGCGGCTACACCTTC
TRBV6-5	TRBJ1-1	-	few	CASSYSTVLNTEAFF	TGTGCCAGCAGTTACTCGACGGTTCTGAACACTGAAGCTTTCTTT
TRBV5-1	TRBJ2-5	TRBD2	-	CASSVLAVQETQYF	TGCGCCAGCAGCGTCCTAGCGGTCCAAGAGACCCAGTACTTC
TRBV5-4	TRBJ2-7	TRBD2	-	CASSTRTSGGSYEQYF	TGTGCCAGCAGCACAAGGACTAGCGGAGGCTCCTACGAGCAGTACTTC
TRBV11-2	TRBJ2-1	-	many	CASRQYNEQFF	TGTGCCAGCAGACAATACAATGAGCAGTTCTTC
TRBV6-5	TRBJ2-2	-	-	CASSSGILTGELFF	TGTGCCAGCAGCTCCGGGATTCTCACCGGGGAGCTGTTTTTT
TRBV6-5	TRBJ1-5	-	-	CASSYGGHQPQHF	TGTGCCAGCAGTTACGGAGGGCATCAGCCCCAGCATTTT
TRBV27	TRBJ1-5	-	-	CASSLRVGQPQHF	TGTGCCAGCAGTTTACGGGTTGGTCAGCCCCAGCATTTT
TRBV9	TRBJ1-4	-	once	CASSVTGTPEKLFF	TGTGCCAGCAGCGTTACCGGGACCCCGGAAAAACTGTTTTTT
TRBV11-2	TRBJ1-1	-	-	CASSQRRNTEAFF	TGTGCCAGCAGCCAAAGGAGGAACACTGAAGCTTTCTTT
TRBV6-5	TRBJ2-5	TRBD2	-	CASSWGREGEETQYF	TGTGCCAGCAGTTGGGGCAGGGAGGGCGAAGAGACCCAGTACTTC
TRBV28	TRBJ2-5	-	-	CASSWPTRRETQYF	TGTGCCAGCAGCTGGCCGACTAGAAGGGAGACCCAGTACTTC
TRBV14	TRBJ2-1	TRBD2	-	CASSQVPLTSGTKFSYNEQFF	TGTGCCAGCAGCCAAGTTCCCCTGACTAGCGGGACTAAATTTTCCTACAATGAGCAGTTCTTC
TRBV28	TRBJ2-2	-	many	CASVFRGRYTGELFF	TGTGCCAGCGTTTTCAGGGGTAGATATACCGGGGAGCTGTTTTTT
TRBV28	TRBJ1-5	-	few	CATRDSNQPQHF	TGTGCCACCCGGGATAGCAATCAGCCCCAGCATTTT